This T cell receptor beta chain is from a study of blood T cell repertoires in COVID-19. Germline CDR1 and CDR2: SGDLS and YYNGEE. The CDR3 is 15 amino acids. With 4 bases clipped from V and 1 base from J, the junction kept 5 bases outside the gene matches. The data were produced by immunoSEQ multiplex PCR, yet TCRdb's version contains in-frame clones alone and is incomplete. The repertoire holds some 16,000 clones, with about three quarters as singletons. Material for sequencing was peripheral blood. The rearrangement uses TRBV9 and TRBJ1-2; 9 nucleotides agree with TRBD1. The sequence came from a man aged 55 to 69 with acute or convalescent COVID-19. CDR3 sequence reads: CASSRDRDINYGYTF. The CDR3 DNA is TGTGCCAGCAGCCGGGACAGGGACATTAACTATGGCTACACCTTC.